One and the same sample provided the 26 T cell receptor beta chains below, sequenced in a study of cytomegalovirus exposure and HLA in healthy donors. The method was immunoSEQ multiplex PCR; TCRdb's version includes in-frame clones alone and lacks a portion of them. This sample has some 110,000 clones, with 88% found just once. Sequencing was carried out using PBMCs. The receptors derive from a young man in good health and CMV-seronegative.

The chain uses TRBV11-3 and TRBJ1-3; tentatively, D is TRBD1 (5 bases). This CDR3 region has 15 residues. Trimming pared 5 bases from V and 0 bases from J, leaving 11 bases between. Germline V CDR1 and CDR2: SGHNT, YENEEA. Written as DNA, the CDR3 is TGTGCCAGCAGCCGCAGGGTTGGCTCTGGAAACACCATATATTTT. As protein: CASSRRVGSGNTIYF.

The rearrangement joins TRBV12-2 to TRBJ1-1; TRBD1, the D gene given by the table, was not confirmed from the DNA. TRBV12-2 is assigned pseudogene status. This CDR3 contains 20 residues. CDR3: CASRLWDRGYRKILNTEAFF. Written as DNA, the CDR3 is TGTGCAAGTCGCTTGTGGGACAGGGGATACCGAAAAATCTTGAACACTGAAGCTTTCTTT.

The V and J genes are TRBV28 and TRBJ1-3; D is unclear. From germline, CDR1 is MDHEN and CDR2 SYDVKM. CDR3 length: 16 residues. V shed 1 base and J shed 4 bases, with 14 bases lying between them. The CDR3 nucleotides read TGTGCCAGCAGTTTATACGGTCAGGCTAAGGGAAACACCATATATTTT. It codes for CASSLYGQAKGNTIYF.

In nucleotides, the CDR3 is TGTGCCAGCAGCTTAGATCGTCTACAGCCCTACACCTTC. It yields the protein CASSLDRLQPYTF. The chain employs TRBV11-3 and TRBJ1-2; D remains unclear. CDR1 SGHNT and CDR2 YENEEA come from the germline V gene. V shed 0 bases and J shed 10 bases, with 12 bases lying between them. This CDR3 is 13 amino acids long.

This chain links TRBV19 with TRBJ2-1; 9 bases are shared with TRBD2. The J segment lost 6 bases and the V segment lost 4 bases, leaving 1 base of the junction unmatched. The CDR3 runs to 13 residues. Germline V gene data show CDR1 as LNHDA and CDR2 as SQIVND (reference sequence). The CDR3: CASSSGGANEQFF. The CDR3 coding sequence is TGTGCCAGTAGTAGCGGGGGGGCCAATGAGCAGTTCTTC. Full variable domain (rest looked up from reference TRBV19 and TRBJ2-1): DGGITQSPKYLFRKEGQNVTLSCEQNLNHDAMYWYRQDPGQGLRLIYYSQIVNDFQKGDIAEGYSVSREKKESFPLTVTSAQKNPTAFYLCASSSGGANEQFFGPGTRLTVL.

This chain uses TRBV4-1 with TRBJ1-5; D possibly corresponds to TRBD1 (6 bases). With 0 bases removed from V and 3 bases from J, the gap between germline ends came to 9 bases. Germline values: CDR1 MGHRA, CDR2 YSYEKL. The CDR3 is 15 amino acids. CDR3 in amino acids: CASSQDDRPNQPQHF. The CDR3 DNA reads as TGCGCCAGCAGCCAAGATGACAGGCCCAATCAGCCCCAGCATTTT.

This chain connects TRBV27 to TRBJ2-5, with 8 bases matching TRBD2. Trimming at V came to 5 bases and at J to 0 bases, leaving 2 bases not matched to a gene. CDR1 and CDR2 from the germline V gene are MNHEY and SMNVEV (reference sequence). This CDR3 is 14 amino acids long. DNA for the CDR3: TGTGCCAGCAGTCCGGGGGGGTACCAAGAGACCCAGTACTTC. The encoded protein is CASSPGGYQETQYF.

The chain couples TRBV5-1 to TRBJ2-5, with 9 bases aligning to TRBD2. After removal of 5 bases from V and 2 bases from J, the junction contained 10 bases not matched to a gene. Germline CDR1 is SGHRS and CDR2 is YFSETQ. The CDR3 sequence is 16 residues long. CDR3 in amino acids: CASSTFSGGLQETQYF. The CDR3 nucleotides are TGCGCCAGCAGTACGTTCAGCGGGGGGCTTCAAGAGACCCAGTACTTC.

The J gene is TRBJ2-7, the V gene TRBV5-5; TRBD1 aligns across 7 bases. Looked up from germline, CDR1 is SGHKS and CDR2 is YYEKEE (reference sequence). J lost 2 bases, V lost 4 bases, and 9 bases had no gene match. The CDR3 runs to 15 residues. The CDR3 spells CASSKNRGPTYEQYF. The CDR3 coding sequence is TGTGCCAGCAGCAAAAACAGGGGTCCGACCTACGAGCAGTACTTC.

The gene calls are TRBV6-5 and TRBJ1-2; 7 bases fit TRBD1. Trimming at V came to 5 bases and at J to 4 bases, leaving 10 bases not matched to a gene. Per germline, CDR1 MNHEY and CDR2 SVGAGI. The CDR3 is 15 residues long. CDR3 in amino acids: CASSNYTGDRYGYTF. The CDR3 nucleotides are TGTGCCAGCAGTAATTATACAGGGGATCGCTATGGCTACACCTTC.

This clone was found once. The genes are TRBV27 and TRBJ1-5; 7 bases match TRBD1. The CDR3 loop spans 15 amino acids. The J segment lost 7 bases and the V segment lost 5 bases, leaving 11 bases of the junction unmatched. CDR1 and CDR2 from the germline V gene are MNHEY and SMNVEV (reference sequence). The CDR3 region has the DNA TGTGCCAGCAGTCCTGACAGGGCCCGGGGACAGCCCCAGCATTTT. Residues: CASSPDRARGQPQHF.

In DNA form, the CDR3 reads TGCGCCAGCAGCCAAGTACAGGGGGCGGGCGAGCAGTACTTC. Translated, it gives CASSQVQGAGEQYF. The V and J genes are TRBV4-1 and TRBJ2-7, with 9 bases that match TRBD1. The CDR3 consists of 14 residues. Trimming removed 1 base from V and 6 bases from J; junction bases left unmatched: 4. Germline V lookup: CDR1 MGHRA, CDR2 YSYEKL.

V gene TRBV15 combines with J gene TRBJ2-7, with 7 positions matching TRBD1. The germline gives CDR1 LNHNV, CDR2 YYDKDF (reference sequence). The CDR3 spans 13 residues. V lost 3 bases to trimming and J lost 4 bases; unmatched junction nucleotides: 3. CDR3 sequence (DNA): TGTGCCACCAGCAGCAAGACAGGGTACGAGCAGTACTTC. Translation gives CATSSKTGYEQYF.

The chain is built from TRBV7-9 and TRBJ1-1; tentatively, D is TRBD1 (6 bases). Trimming removed 6 bases from V and 0 bases from J, with 14 bases in between. Germline V gene lookup returns CDR1 SEHNR and CDR2 FQNEAQ (reference sequence). The CDR3 is 15 amino acids. The CDR3 DNA reads as TGTGCCAGCAGTAATCCGGGACAAATGAACACTGAAGCTTTCTTT. As protein: CASSNPGQMNTEAFF. Together with reference TRBV7-9 and TRBJ1-1, the CDR3 gives the full variable domain: DTGVSQNPRHKITKRGQNVTFRCDPISEHNRLYWYRQTLGQGPEFLTYFQNEAQLEKSRLLSDRFSAERPKGSFSTLEIQRTEQGDSAMYLCASSNPGQMNTEAFFGQGTRLTVV.

This chain uses TRBV2 with TRBJ2-4; D gene ambiguous. Germline V gene sequence: CDR1 SNHLY, CDR2 FYNNEI. V lost 5 bases and J 9 bases, leaving 23 bases between the germline ends. The CDR3 loop spans 16 amino acids. The CDR3 nucleotides read TGTGCCAGCAGTCCCCTCGCGAAAACCAAAGTCGGCATTCAGTACTTC. Its translation is CASSPLAKTKVGIQYF.

This chain uses TRBV19 with TRBJ2-7; perhaps TRBD2 as D (6 bases). This CDR3 comprises 16 residues. V lost 2 bases, J lost 5 bases, and 19 bases lay in between. CDR1 LNHDA and CDR2 SQIVND come from the germline V gene (reference sequence). The CDR3 reads CASSISYGGTLDEQYF. CDR3 sequence (DNA): TGTGCCAGTAGTATATCTTACGGCGGGACTCTCGACGAGCAGTACTTC.

The chain links TRBV4-2 to TRBJ1-1; TRBD1 might be the D (5 bases). The V and J ends lost 4 bases and 4 bases respectively, with 16 bases between them. The CDR3 loop spans 15 amino acids. CDR1 is LGHNA and CDR2 is YNFKEQ in the germline V gene. CDR3 loop: CASSRKTGDFTEAFF. In DNA form, the CDR3 reads TGTGCCAGCAGCCGTAAAACGGGGGACTTCACTGAAGCTTTCTTT.

The chain carries TRBV6-5 and TRBJ1-5, with D unresolved. Germline V lookup: CDR1 MNHEY, CDR2 SVGAGI. CDR3 size: 14 residues. Deletions cut 2 bases from V and 0 bases from J, with 5 bases between. CDR3 sequence: CASSYQDSNQPQHF. In DNA, the CDR3 is TGTGCCAGCAGTTACCAGGATAGCAATCAGCCCCAGCATTTT.

This sequence joins TRBV5-1 and TRBJ1-5; D is possibly TRBD1 (6 bases). The CDR3 spans 15 residues. Germline CDR1 and CDR2: SGHRS and YFSETQ. Trimming left V 4 bases short and J 7 bases short, with 18 bases between. The CDR3 DNA follows: TGCGCCAGCAGCCAGGTAGGGGGATCAGGGCAGCCCCAGCATTTT. It yields the protein CASSQVGGSGQPQHF.

The V and J genes are TRBV2 and TRBJ2-7; D is perhaps TRBD2 (5 bases). CDR1 is SNHLY and CDR2 is FYNNEI in the germline V gene. Trimming removed 5 bases from V and 2 bases from J, with 10 bases in between. The CDR3 has 13 residues. CDR3 coding DNA: TGTGCCAGCAGTACTAACGGGGCCTACGAGCAGTACTTC. It codes for CASSTNGAYEQYF.

The chain employs TRBV5-1 and TRBJ2-4; TRBD1 agrees at 12 bases. The CDR3 loop spans 18 amino acids. The V and J ends lost 3 bases and 0 bases, in that order; junction bases with no gene match: 7. The germline V gene has CDR1 SGHRS and CDR2 YFSETQ. The CDR3 region is CASSSGQGALLAKNIQYF. CDR3 coding DNA: TGCGCCAGCAGCTCGGGACAGGGGGCACTTTTAGCCAAAAACATTCAGTACTTC.

This chain joins TRBV21-1 and TRBJ1-3; TRBD1, the table's D call, was not compared with the DNA. TRBV21-1 is given as a pseudogene. The CDR3 spans 14 residues. CDR3 bases: TGTGCCAGCAGCAAGGGGGACAGGGGAAACACCATATATTTT. It encodes CASSKGDRGNTIYF.

This clone has only one observation. The rearrangement joins TRBV5-1 to TRBJ2-7, with 10 nucleotides matching TRBD1. V lost 4 bases, J lost 7 bases, and 14 bases stayed unmatched. The CDR3 spans 16 residues. The V gene's germline CDR1 is SGHRS and CDR2 YFSETQ. The CDR3 DNA is TGCGCCAGCAGCCCGAGAGGGACAGGGGTCCTACGGGAGCAGTACTTC. It encodes CASSPRGTGVLREQYF.

Only a few counts were recorded for this clone. The chain links TRBV18 to TRBJ1-2; perhaps TRBD1 as D (5 bases). Trimming removed 1 base at V and 1 base at J, with 7 bases between. The CDR3 runs 14 residues. The V gene's germline CDR1 is KGHSH and CDR2 LQKENI. This chain's CDR3 is CASSPQGFNYGYTF. The CDR3 nucleotides read TGTGCCAGCTCACCACAGGGGTTTAACTATGGCTACACCTTC.

This clone appeared once. V usage is TRBV28 and J usage is TRBJ2-3; D not resolved. The CDR3 is made up of 14 amino acids. From germline, CDR1 is MDHEN and CDR2 SYDVKM. V lost 6 bases and J lost 1, with 11 bases in between. In DNA form, the CDR3 reads TGTGCCAGCAGCTCTACGGTCGGCACAGATACGCAGTATTTT. Translation: CASSSTVGTDTQYF.

The chain joins TRBV2 to TRBJ1-3; a possible D gene is TRBD1 (5 bases). This CDR3 is built from 16 residues. The germline V gene has CDR1 SNHLY and CDR2 FYNNEI. Trimming pared 7 bases from V and 1 base from J, leaving 17 bases between. The CDR3, as DNA: TGTGCCAGCATTGGGGGGAATTGGGGTTCTGGAAACACCATATATTTT. Translated, it gives CASIGGNWGSGNTIYF.